What follows are 32 T cell receptor beta chains derived from one specimen sequenced in a study of blood T cells in healthy people across ages. The second PCR ran about 6 to 11 cycles with a sample-barcoded 5' primer and J-beta primers. TCRdb redid the calling of the 5' RACE reads with MiXCR, one entry per CDR3 protein. The sample comprises 700,000 to 800,000 distinct CDR3 sequences, approximately 43% of which are singletons, and roughly 19% rests with the top ten. Sequenced sample: blood. The origin of the receptors is a woman in her sixties in good health.

This clonotype was counted a few times. J is TRBJ1-6 and V is TRBV6-1; 7 bases align to TRBD1. CDR3 length equals 16 residues. Germline loops: CDR1 MNHNS, CDR2 SASEGT. The V segment lost 5 bases and the J segment 5 bases; nucleotides outside the gene matches: 9. Here the CDR3 reads CASSQGRGTDNSPLHF. As DNA, the CDR3 is TGTGCCAGCAGTCAAGGCAGGGGGACCGATAATTCACCCCTCCACTTT.

The V gene is TRBV20-1, the J gene TRBJ2-1, with 7 bases lining up with TRBD2. V shed 3 bases and J 8 bases; nucleotides not matched to a gene: 16. The CDR3 is 16 residues long. Germline V gene data show CDR1 as DFQATT and CDR2 as SNEGSKA (reference sequence). The DNA for the CDR3 is TGCAGTGCTAGGGCCCCCCAGGGCGGGAGTTTGTATGAGCAGTTCTTC. Amino acid sequence: CSARAPQGGSLYEQFF.

This clonotype has more than one count but fewer than ten. V usage is TRBV6-2 or TRBV6-3 and J usage is TRBJ2-3; D is perhaps TRBD1 or TRBD2 (5 bases each). V lost 0 bases and J lost 1, with 20 bases in between. The CDR3 consists of 19 residues. The germline gives CDR1 MNHEY, CDR2 SVGEGT. The CDR3 spells CASSYSSRDLSGGTDTQYF. CDR3 DNA: TGTGCCAGCAGTTACTCATCTCGGGACCTAAGTGGTGGCACAGATACGCAGTATTTT.

This clonotype has a handful of counts. This chain links TRBV25-1 with TRBJ1-2; D ambiguous. The length of the CDR3 is 10 residues. Trimming pared 6 bases from V and 13 bases from J, leaving 12 bases between. In germline, CDR1 is MGHDK, CDR2 SYGVNS. This chain's CDR3 is CASRGGSVTF. Here the CDR3 DNA reads TGTGCCAGCAGGGGCGGGAGTGTCACCTTC.

The chain couples TRBV7-2 to TRBJ2-5; weak D call: TRBD2 (6 bases). There are 13 residues in the CDR3. Trimming pared 0 bases from V and 10 bases from J, leaving 12 bases between. Germline CDR1 and CDR2: SGHTA and FQGNSA. The CDR3 region is CASSLAFGTRQYF. CDR3 sequence (DNA): TGTGCCAGCAGCTTAGCGTTTGGGACTCGCCAGTACTTC.

The gene calls are TRBV20-1 and TRBJ1-5; 12 nucleotides agree with TRBD1. The J segment lost 6 bases and the V segment lost 1 base, leaving 7 bases of the junction unmatched. CDR3 length equals 16 residues. CDR1 is DFQATT, CDR2 SNEGSKA, per germline (reference sequence). CDR3 coding DNA: TGCAGTGCTAGAGTTCCGGGACAGGGGGCAGGTCAGCCCCAGCATTTT. Residues: CSARVPGQGAGQPQHF.

The chain combines TRBV20-1 with TRBJ2-1; D not resolved. Trimming left V 6 bases short and J 13 bases short, with 16 bases between. CDR1 and CDR2 (germline): DFQATT, SNEGSKA (reference sequence). The CDR3 extends over 11 amino acids. The CDR3 spells CSAGRSETQFF. The CDR3 nucleotides are TGCAGTGCCGGTCGTTCTGAGACCCAGTTCTTC.

The chain joins TRBV28 to TRBJ1-2; 10 bases match TRBD1. Germline V gene sequence: CDR1 MDHEN, CDR2 SYDVKM. The CDR3 runs 16 residues. Losses at the gene ends were 3 bases for V and 7 bases for J; bases not matched to a gene: 11. This CDR3 is CASSFRLTGTGAGYTF. CDR3 in DNA: TGTGCCAGCAGTTTCCGGCTAACCGGGACAGGGGCTGGCTACACCTTC.

This clonotype was counted between two and nine times. Written as DNA, the CDR3 is TGCGCCAGCAGCTTGGATGGACAGGAGTACTATGGCTACACCTTC. It codes for CASSLDGQEYYGYTF. The chain combines TRBV5-1 with TRBJ1-2; TRBD1 matches 7 bases. The CDR3 spans 15 residues. The V gene's germline CDR1 is SGHRS and CDR2 YFSETQ. The V gene end was trimmed by 0 bases and the J gene end by 3 bases; junction bases not matched to a gene: 5.

This clonotype was recorded many times. The chain joins TRBV29-1 to TRBJ2-3; D is perhaps TRBD2 (5 bases). The CDR3 totals 17 residues. The ends were cut back, 6 bases at V and 11 bases at J, with 33 bases in the middle. Germline V gives CDR1 SQVTM, CDR2 ANQGSEA. Written as DNA, the CDR3 is TGCAGCGTGCCGACTATGGAGGCGATCCTGAGTGAGGTGGGGCAGTATTTT. Protein product: CSVPTMEAILSEVGQYF.

The chain recombines TRBV29-1 with TRBJ1-1; 7 positions match TRBD1. The CDR3 runs to 14 residues. Per the germline V gene, CDR1 is SQVTM and CDR2 is ANQGSEA. V lost 6 bases, J lost 0 bases, and 7 bases stayed unmatched. The CDR3 DNA sequence: TGCAGCGTGGTCGGGACAGCCCTGAACACTGAAGCTTTCTTT. Amino acids: CSVVGTALNTEAFF.

The chain joins TRBV12-3 or TRBV12-4 to TRBJ2-1; D gene uncertain. The CDR3 is made up of 15 amino acids. V was trimmed by 7 bases and J by 7 bases, leaving 20 bases between them. The CDR3 loop is CASTPDVPPGNEQFF. The CDR3 DNA follows: TGTGCCAGCACCCCTGATGTCCCGCCTGGGAATGAGCAGTTCTTC.

This clonotype has a count of ten or more. The V and J genes are TRBV20-1 and TRBJ2-5; tentatively, D is TRBD2 (6 bases). The CDR3 contains 11 residues. The V end lost 4 bases, the J end lost 4 bases, and 7 bases lay between the germline ends. Germline CDR1 reads DFQATT; CDR2 reads SNEGSKA (reference sequence). The CDR3 DNA follows: TGCAGTGCTAACGGGGGAGAGACCCAGTACTTC. Its translation: CSANGGETQYF.

This chain uses TRBV30 with TRBJ1-2, with TRBD1 as a possible D gene (5 bases). CDR3 length: 13 residues. Germline CDR1 GTSNPN, CDR2 SVGIG (reference sequence). The ends were cut back, 5 bases at V and 5 bases at J, with 15 bases in the middle. CDR3 coding DNA: TGTGCCTGGGCCTCGGGGCAGGGTTATGGCTACACCTTC. It codes for CAWASGQGYGYTF.

The rearrangement uses TRBV29-1 and TRBJ1-1; 10 nucleotides align to TRBD1. The CDR3 runs to 14 residues. Germline CDR1 is SQVTM and CDR2 is ANQGSEA. V was clipped by 8 bases and J by 1 base; unmatched bases: 7. CDR3 in DNA: TGCAGCTCAGCCGGGACAGGGGAGAACACTGAAGCTTTCTTT. Translating gives CSSAGTGENTEAFF. The full variable domain, its missing parts supplied by reference TRBV29-1 and TRBJ1-1, is SAVISQKPSRDICQRGTSLTIQCQVDSQVTMMFWYRQQPGQSLTLIATANQGSEATYESGFVIDKFPISRPNLTFSTLTVSNMSPEDSSIYLCSSAGTGENTEAFFGQGTRLTVV.

The gene calls are TRBV12-3 or TRBV12-4 and TRBJ2-7; D gene unclear. Between the trimmed V and J ends, which lost 5 bases and 3 bases, there was a span of 14 bases. This CDR3 is built from 14 residues. The CDR3 DNA reads TGTGCCAGCAGTGCGCTTAGGCCTAACTACGAGCAGTACTTC. Translated: CASSALRPNYEQYF.

A note on this clonotype: This may be a read error, as it is one base from a much larger clone. J is TRBJ2-1 and V is TRBV29-1; 7 bases are shared with TRBD2. The J call is uncertain, as TRBJ2-7 better fits the DNA end. From germline, CDR1 is SQVTM and CDR2 ANQGSEA. The CDR3 has 12 amino acids. The CDR3 region is CSGRTSGNEQYF. The DNA of the CDR3 is TGCAGCGGTCGGACTAGTGGCAATGAGCAGTACTTC.

With regard to this clonotype: A much larger clonotype is one base distant, so this may be a read error. This chain joins TRBV10-3 and TRBJ2-1; TRBD2 might be the D (6 bases). V was shortened by 0 bases and J by 12 bases, with 18 bases between the two germline ends. Germline lookup yields CDR1 ENHRY and CDR2 SYGVKD. The length of the CDR3 is 15 residues. The CDR3 spells CAISESRGNGDGQFF. CDR3 nucleotide sequence: TGTGCCATCAGTGAGTCGCGGGGTAACGGGGATGGGCAGTTCTTC.

In its sample, this clonotype was seen many times. The V and J genes are TRBV9 and TRBJ2-7, with D perhaps matching TRBD2 (6 bases). Germline CDR1 SGDLS, CDR2 YYNGEE. The CDR3 loop spans 16 amino acids. Trimming left V 1 base short and J 0 bases short, with 14 bases between. CDR3 nucleotide sequence: TGTGCCAGCAGCGTAAGCCCAGCGGGCAACTCCTACGAGCAGTACTTC. Its translation: CASSVSPAGNSYEQYF.

The rearrangement joins TRBV7-3 to TRBJ2-5; possibly TRBD2 for D (6 bases). The germline gives CDR1 SGHTA, CDR2 FQGTGA. The CDR3 covers 15 residues. Trimming pared 1 base from V and 3 bases from J, leaving 12 bases between. The CDR3 DNA is TGTGCCAGCAGCTTAATATCTAGCGCAGAAGAGACCCAGTACTTC. This gives the protein CASSLISSAEETQYF.

The V gene is TRBV7-9, the J gene TRBJ2-5; D may be TRBD1 (5 bases). V lost 3 bases to trimming and J lost 7 bases, with 12 bases between them. Germline CDR1 reads SEHNR; CDR2 reads FQNEAQ (reference sequence). The length of the CDR3 is 13 residues. CDR3 sequence (DNA): TGTGCCAGCAGCTTTGGCACAGGAGCGACCCAGTACTTC. Translated: CASSFGTGATQYF.

This chain joins TRBV2 and TRBJ2-5, with 7 bases identical to TRBD2. The CDR3 spans 17 residues. With 6 bases clipped from V and 1 base from J, the junction kept 14 bases outside the gene matches. Germline lookup yields CDR1 SNHLY and CDR2 FYNNEI. CDR3 sequence reads: CASRDSSGGPVQETQYF. DNA for the CDR3: TGTGCCAGCAGGGACTCTAGCGGCGGGCCCGTCCAAGAGACCCAGTACTTC.

The chain employs TRBV20-1 and TRBJ1-5; TRBD1 is a possible D gene (5 bases). Germline V lookup: CDR1 DFQATT, CDR2 SNEGSKA (reference sequence). V was trimmed by 4 bases and J by 2 bases, leaving 12 bases between them. This CDR3 has 14 residues. The CDR3 protein is CSAMGGEGNQPQHF. The CDR3 DNA is TGCAGTGCTATGGGAGGGGAAGGCAATCAGCCCCAGCATTTT.

The chain combines TRBV12-3 or TRBV12-4 with TRBJ1-2; D is possibly TRBD1 (6 bases). V was shortened by 6 bases and J by 4 bases, with 21 bases between the two germline ends. CDR3 size: 16 residues. CDR3 bases: TGTGCCAGCAGCTCCCGTGGAACAGGGTGGGTCTATGGCTACACCTTC. Protein: CASSSRGTGWVYGYTF.

This chain uses TRBV14 with TRBJ1-4; D is unresolved. Germline V gives CDR1 SGHDN, CDR2 FVKESK. The length of the CDR3 is 10 residues. V gave up 6 bases and J gave up 6 bases, with 2 bases separating them. CDR3 nucleotide sequence: TGTGCCAGCAGTCATGAAAAACTGTTTTTT. Its protein product is CASSHEKLFF.

This clonotype was observed a handful of times. The rearrangement joins TRBV6-2 or TRBV6-3 to TRBJ2-3; D unclear. The ends were cut back, 5 bases at V and 3 bases at J, with 9 bases in the middle. The length of the CDR3 is 13 residues. In germline, CDR1 is MNHEY, CDR2 SVGEGT. The CDR3, as DNA: TGTGCCAGCAGTACACTCCAGACAGATACGCAGTATTTT. The encoded protein is CASSTLQTDTQYF.

The DNA for the CDR3 is TGTGCCAGCAGCCAAGTGACAGGGGGGGAACACACTGAAGCTTTCTTT. This encodes CASSQVTGGEHTEAFF. V usage is TRBV4-2 and J usage is TRBJ1-1, with 9 positions matching TRBD1. This CDR3 contains 16 residues. Germline trimming cut 1 base from V and 3 bases from J; bases unmatched to any gene: 6. Germline assignment: CDR1 LGHNA and CDR2 YNFKEQ.

The chain carries TRBV3-1 and TRBJ2-5; TRBD2 matches at 8 bases. The J segment lost 5 bases and the V segment lost 6 bases, leaving 14 bases of the junction unmatched. This CDR3 spans 16 amino acids. CDR1 is LGHDT, CDR2 YNNKEL, per germline (reference sequence). The CDR3 coding sequence is TGTGCCAGCAGGCCTGAGAAGGGACTAGTGAGGGAGACCCAGTACTTC. Translating gives CASRPEKGLVRETQYF.

The table lists this clonotype with a few counts. This sequence joins TRBV5-1 and TRBJ2-7; D perhaps matches TRBD2 (5 bases). The germline V gene has CDR1 SGHRS and CDR2 YFSETQ. V lost 2 bases to trimming and J lost 1 base, with 7 bases between them. The CDR3 length is 13 residues. CDR3 region: CASSFEGSYEQYF. The CDR3 region has the DNA TGCGCCAGCAGCTTTGAGGGTTCCTACGAGCAGTACTTC.

V is TRBV5-5 and J is TRBJ2-4, with 9 bases that match TRBD2. Near its end, the DNA agrees better with TRBJ2-5, so the J call may be wrong. The germline CDR1 and CDR2 sequences are SGHKS and YYEKEE (reference sequence). This CDR3 has 17 amino acids. In DNA form, the CDR3 reads TGTGCCAGCAGTCCTGGATCGGGGGCTAGCGGGGTAGAGACCCAGTACTTC. Translation: CASSPGSGASGVETQYF.

This clonotype has a handful of counts. V is TRBV4-2 and J is TRBJ1-1; D gene uncertain. This CDR3 spans 12 amino acids. Germline-derived CDR1 and CDR2 are LGHNA and YNFKEQ. V lost 0 bases and J lost 5, with 4 bases in between. Here the CDR3 reads CASSQEVTEAFF. For the CDR3, the DNA is TGTGCCAGCAGCCAAGAGGTGACTGAAGCTTTCTTT.

The CDR3 DNA reads TGCAGTGCTAGAGAGGACATGAATTCACCCCTCCACTTT. It codes for CSAREDMNSPLHF. The J gene is TRBJ1-6, the V gene TRBV20-1, with D possibly TRBD1 on 5 matching bases. The CDR3 consists of 13 residues. CDR1 is DFQATT and CDR2 is SNEGSKA in the germline V gene (reference sequence). V lost 0 bases to trimming and J lost 7 bases, with 7 bases between them.